The clone carrying this T cell receptor beta chain occurred once. Its cognate antigen is unknown. The data derive from a study of cytomegalovirus exposure and HLA in healthy donors. Study as a whole: Among the roughly 370 genotyped donors, just over 80% were placed in the Caucasian-associated ancestry cluster.

Primers included in the PCR were 60 Vbeta and 13 Jbeta primers. TCRdb's copy holds only in-frame clones and misses some; the assay was immunoSEQ multiplex PCR. The sample lists over 110,000 clones; around 78% were seen once. Notes on the study in general: Accurate prediction of HLA-A and HLA-B alleles (for most subjects) was reportedly achieved from TCR beta sequences.

Trimming removed 3 bases at V and 0 bases at J, with 14 bases between. Germline values: CDR1 GTSNPN, CDR2 SVGIG (reference sequence). This CDR3 comprises 15 residues. This TCR was recovered from a woman under 30 in good health and CMV-seropositive. Sequenced input: PBMCs. This chain uses TRBV30 with TRBJ1-1; D not certain. The CDR3 bases are TGTGCCTGGAGAGCCCGGGGAAGGATGAACACTGAAGCTTTCTTT. The encoded protein is CAWRARGRMNTEAFF.